The 9 T cell receptor beta chains below come from one sample, sequenced in a study of beta chain features in type 1 diabetes. Findings and caveats of the study: There was a moderate but significant shortening of TCRB CDR3s in all four CD4+ subsets of Type 1 diabetes patients.

No antigen has been identified for these receptors. Sequencing targeted expressed TCRB transcripts, as all isolated RNA had been reverse transcribed. Only in-frame clones appear in the TCRdb table, and some are missing; sequencing was by immunoSEQ multiplex PCR. The data hold roughly 160,000 clones, with roughly 8% observed a single time. The specimen sequenced was central memory CD4+ T cells from blood. The receptors were sampled from a woman aged 40 to 49 with type 1 diabetes.

This clone was counted between two and nine times. This rearrangement joins TRBV7-2 to TRBJ2-6, with a possible D match to TRBD2 (5 bases). The length of the CDR3 is 18 residues. The V and J ends lost 5 bases and 0 bases respectively, with 17 bases between them. Germline V CDR1 and CDR2: SGHTA, FQGNSA. As DNA, the CDR3 is TGTGCCAGCAGCCCGAGGACTTTTACTATCTCTGGGGCCAACGTCCTGACTTTC. Its protein product is CASSPRTFTISGANVLTF.

This clone was seen a handful of times. The J gene is TRBJ1-6, the V gene TRBV6-6, with D uncertain. The ends were cut back, 9 bases at V and 13 bases at J, with 19 bases in the middle. The CDR3 length is 13 residues. Germline lookup yields CDR1 MNHNY and CDR2 SVGAGI (reference sequence). The CDR3 is CASSPGGEWPLHF. DNA for the CDR3: TGTGCCAGTTCTCCCGGCGGAGAGTGGCCCCTCCACTTT.

There are a few counts of this clone. This chain connects TRBV6-5 to TRBJ2-1, with D perhaps TRBD2 (5 bases). The germline V gene has CDR1 MNHEY and CDR2 SVGAGI. CDR3 length: 14 residues. With 7 bases removed from V and 5 bases from J, the gap between germline ends came to 15 bases. CDR3 in DNA: TGTGCCAGCAAGCGGAGCGATATCCACAATGAGCAGTTCTTC. It encodes CASKRSDIHNEQFF.

In its sample, this clone was seen a few times. The chain combines TRBV9 with TRBJ2-2; 12 bases are shared with TRBD2. CDR3 size: 16 residues. Germline lookup yields CDR1 SGDLS and CDR2 YYNGEE. The V segment lost 4 bases and the J segment 3 bases; nucleotides outside the gene matches: 4. The CDR3 region is CASSFLAGGDTGELFF. CDR3 DNA: TGTGCCAGCAGCTTCCTAGCGGGAGGGGACACCGGGGAGCTGTTTTTT.

The J gene is TRBJ1-6, the V gene TRBV9; 7 positions match TRBD1. Per germline, CDR1 SGDLS and CDR2 YYNGEE. V shed 3 bases and J 7 bases; nucleotides not matched to a gene: 10. The CDR3 spans 16 residues. In nucleotides, the CDR3 is TGTGCCAGCAGCGCCCGGACAGGTACTGGGAATTCACCCCTCCACTTT. This gives the protein CASSARTGTGNSPLHF.

This clone was picked up many times. The chain combines TRBV9 with TRBJ1-2; a possible D gene is TRBD1 (5 bases). Germline CDR1 is SGDLS and CDR2 is YYNGEE. The CDR3 is 14 residues long. Trimming took off 2 bases at V and 8 bases at J, with 16 bases between the two ends. DNA for the CDR3: TGTGCCAGCAGCGTGCAGGGTCCAACGGACGGCTACACCTTC. Amino acids: CASSVQGPTDGYTF. Together with reference TRBV9 and TRBJ1-2, the CDR3 gives the full variable domain: DSGVTQTPKHLITATGQRVTLRCSPRSGDLSVYWYQQSLDQGLQFLIQYYNGEERAKGNILERFSAQQFPDLHSELNLSSLELGDSALYFCASSVQGPTDGYTFGSGTRLTVV.

In this sample, this clone turned up a few times. This sequence joins TRBV28 and TRBJ1-2; 7 nucleotides line up with TRBD1. Looked up from germline, CDR1 is MDHEN and CDR2 is SYDVKM. V was pared by 4 bases and J by 4 bases, with 3 bases of the junction left unmatched. This CDR3 region has 13 residues. CDR3 amino acids: CASSSTGPYGYTF. The CDR3 DNA reads as TGTGCCAGCAGTTCGACAGGGCCCTATGGCTACACCTTC.

This clone was observed a handful of times. DNA for the CDR3: TGTGCCAGCAGCCAAGTACGGGGACAGTTCGCCAAAAACATTCAGTACTTC. It specifies CASSQVRGQFAKNIQYF. The chain joins TRBV4-2 to TRBJ2-4; TRBD1 aligns across 7 bases. Germline V lookup: CDR1 LGHNA, CDR2 YNFKEQ. V was pared by 1 base and J by 1 base, with 7 bases of the junction left unmatched. This CDR3 is 17 amino acids long.

This clone turned up a few times. This chain connects TRBV18 to TRBJ2-7, with D perhaps TRBD2 (5 bases). V shed 8 bases and J shed 1 base, with 12 bases lying between them. Germline V lookup: CDR1 KGHSH, CDR2 LQKENI. This CDR3 has 13 residues. CDR3 protein: CASTPGLSYEQYF. CDR3 coding DNA: TGTGCCAGCACCCCGGGATTATCCTACGAGCAGTACTTC.